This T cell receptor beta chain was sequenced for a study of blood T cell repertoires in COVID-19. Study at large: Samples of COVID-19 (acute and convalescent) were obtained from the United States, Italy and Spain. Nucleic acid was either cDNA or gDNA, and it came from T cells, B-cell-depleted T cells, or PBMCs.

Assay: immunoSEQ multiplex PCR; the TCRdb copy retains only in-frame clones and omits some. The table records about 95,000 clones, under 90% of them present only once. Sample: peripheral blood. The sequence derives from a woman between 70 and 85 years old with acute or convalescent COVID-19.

CDR3 sequence: CASSLLQSGGYTF. In nucleotides, the CDR3 is TGTGCCAGCAGTTTATTACAGTCAGGAGGCTACACCTTC. V usage is TRBV12-3 or TRBV12-4 and J usage is TRBJ1-2, with D hard to call. This CDR3 comprises 13 residues. Between the trimmed V and J ends, which lost 2 bases and 8 bases, there was a span of 12 bases.